This T cell receptor (beta chain) was profiled in a study of cytomegalovirus exposure and HLA in healthy donors. Details on this clone: The antigen is not known.

The PCR had 60 Vbeta and 13 Jbeta primers. Per the original methods: Some 10 million shared chains were among the approximately 80 million unique TCR beta chains that a later analysis counted. Profiled with immunoSEQ multiplex PCR; TCRdb holds only in-frame clones, not every one. V and J calls and clone size are copied from that table; D and trimming were computed from the DNA. The sample includes some 130,000 clones, 55% to 80% of them seen just once. Whole-study results and caveats: Generally TCR sequences proved uncommon, though certain public TCRs appeared in numerous donors.

V shed 3 bases, J shed 8 bases, and the junction held 6 bases outside the gene matches. Germline V lookup: CDR1 MDHEN, CDR2 SYDVKM. This CDR3 comprises 14 residues. The rearrangement uses TRBV28 and TRBJ2-1; 8 nucleotides match TRBD1. The clonotype comes from a woman aged 40 to 50 in good health and CMV-seronegative. Sequencing was carried out using PBMCs. The CDR3 nucleotides are TGTGCCAGCAGTTTCCAGGGGGCAAACTATGAGCAGTTCTTC. Protein: CASSFQGANYEQFF.